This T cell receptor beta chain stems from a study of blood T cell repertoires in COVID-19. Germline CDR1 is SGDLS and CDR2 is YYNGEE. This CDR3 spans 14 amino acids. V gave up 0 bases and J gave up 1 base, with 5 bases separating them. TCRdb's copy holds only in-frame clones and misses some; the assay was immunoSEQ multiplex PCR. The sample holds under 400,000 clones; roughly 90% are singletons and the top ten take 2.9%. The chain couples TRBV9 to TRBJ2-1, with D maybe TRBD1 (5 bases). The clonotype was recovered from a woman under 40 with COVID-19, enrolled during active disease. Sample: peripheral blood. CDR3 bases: TGTGCCAGCAGCGTAGGACAGTCCTACAATGAGCAGTTCTTC. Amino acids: CASSVGQSYNEQFF.